This T cell receptor beta chain was profiled in a study of blood T cells in healthy people across ages. Study at large: There was about one barcoded beta molecule captured by template switching per two T cells.

This CDR3 is built from 12 residues. Germline CDR1 reads MNHEY; CDR2 reads SVGEGT. Primed by a sample-barcoded 5' primer and a J-beta primer mix, a second PCR proceeded for about 6 to 11 cycles. MiXCR, run by TCRdb on the 5' RACE reads, gives a single entry per CDR3 protein. The profile shows about 1 million distinct CDR3 sequences, roughly 45% of them singletons. The source of this sequence is an older woman in good health. The source material was blood. J is TRBJ2-4 and V is TRBV6-2 or TRBV6-3; D is uncertain. The DNA matches TRBJ2-7 better at its end, which makes the J call doubtful. The CDR3 spells CASSYPPDEQYF. In nucleotides, the CDR3 is TGTGCCAGCAGCTACCCCCCCGACGAGCAGTACTTC.